The clone carrying this TCR beta chain was recorded a few times. Antigen unknown. This record belongs to a study of T-cell memory formation after mild COVID-19. Study in general: TCR clusters largely stayed donor specific.

After 5'RACE with constant-segment primers, TCR alpha and TCR beta cDNA libraries carrying sample barcodes and UMIs were obtained. TCRdb re-derived calls from the 5' RACE reads in MiXCR, one entry per CDR3 protein. Here the sample spans 200,000 to 250,000 distinct CDR3 sequences, around a tenth being singletons. Study-wide points: Within pre-infection memory, some responding clones were found, suggesting cross-reactive memory joined.

The sequencing sample was made of PBMCs or a T cell subset sorted from them (not recorded which). The origin of this receptor is a man younger than 35 who had mild COVID-19 (a few samples of this study predate the infection). Cell type and time point are not known.

The CDR3 spells CASSISLGYNEQFF. The CDR3, as DNA: TGTGCCAGTAGTATCAGTCTGGGTTACAATGAGCAGTTCTTC. V usage is TRBV19 and J usage is TRBJ2-1, with no clear D. Trimming removed 3 bases at V and 4 bases at J, with 10 bases between. This CDR3 contains 14 residues. The germline gives CDR1 LNHDA, CDR2 SQIVND (reference sequence).